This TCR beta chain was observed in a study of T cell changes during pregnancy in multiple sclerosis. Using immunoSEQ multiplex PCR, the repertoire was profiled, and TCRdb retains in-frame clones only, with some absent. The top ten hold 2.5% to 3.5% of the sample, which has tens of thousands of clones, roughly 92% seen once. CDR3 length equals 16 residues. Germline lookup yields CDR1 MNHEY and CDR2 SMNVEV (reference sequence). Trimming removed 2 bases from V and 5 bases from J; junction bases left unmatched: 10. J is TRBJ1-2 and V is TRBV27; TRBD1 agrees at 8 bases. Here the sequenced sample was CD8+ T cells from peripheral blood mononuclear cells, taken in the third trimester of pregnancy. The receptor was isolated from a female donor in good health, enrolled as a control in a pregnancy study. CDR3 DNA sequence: TGTGCCAGCAGTTTAGATCGGCAGGGGGCAAAGTATGGCTACACCTTC. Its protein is CASSLDRQGAKYGYTF.